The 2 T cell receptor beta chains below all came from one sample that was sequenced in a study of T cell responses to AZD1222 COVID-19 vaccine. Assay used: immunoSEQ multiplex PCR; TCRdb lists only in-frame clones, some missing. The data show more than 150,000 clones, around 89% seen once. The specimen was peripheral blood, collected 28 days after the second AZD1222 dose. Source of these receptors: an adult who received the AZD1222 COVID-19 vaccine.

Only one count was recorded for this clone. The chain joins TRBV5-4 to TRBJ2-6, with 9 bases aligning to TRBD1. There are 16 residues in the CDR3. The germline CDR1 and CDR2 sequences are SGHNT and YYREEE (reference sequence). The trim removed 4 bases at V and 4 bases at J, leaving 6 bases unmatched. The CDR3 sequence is CASSGGTGRGANVLTF. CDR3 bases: TGTGCCAGCAGCGGAGGGACAGGGAGAGGGGCCAACGTCCTGACTTTC.

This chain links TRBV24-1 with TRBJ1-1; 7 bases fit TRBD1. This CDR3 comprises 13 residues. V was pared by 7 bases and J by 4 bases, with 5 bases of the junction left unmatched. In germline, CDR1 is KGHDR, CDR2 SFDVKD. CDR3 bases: TGTGCCACCAGCCGATCAGGGGGCACTGAAGCTTTCTTT. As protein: CATSRSGGTEAFF.